The 5 T cell receptor beta chains listed next were all sequenced from one sample in a study of cytomegalovirus exposure and HLA in healthy donors (dated by TCRdb to about 2017). Libraries were prepared through the immunoSEQ multiplex PCR assay. For the multiplex PCR, a mixture combining 60 forward primers for TCR Vbeta segments and 13 reverse primers for TCR Jbeta segments was used. TCRdb carries this immuneACCESS record with in-frame sequences only. Its versions omit some clonotypes, under half of them owing to an unresolved V gene in the studies checked, with the rest unexplained. This specimen's table enumerates 20,000 to 25,000 clones. The top ten constitute 17% of the sample. The material sequenced was PBMCs. These receptors were obtained from a male donor in good health and CMV-seropositive.

The rearrangement links TRBV7-3 to TRBJ1-1; D might be TRBD1 (5 bases). With 6 bases removed from V and 1 base from J, the gap between germline ends came to 15 bases. CDR1 and CDR2 (germline): SGHTA, FQGTGA. This CDR3 region has 15 residues. Here the CDR3 DNA reads TGTGCCAGCAGTCAGTCGCTGGGGGGGAACACTGAAGCTTTCTTT. Translating gives CASSQSLGGNTEAFF.

The V gene is TRBV19, the J gene TRBJ1-2; D might be TRBD1 (6 bases). The CDR3 runs to 13 residues. Trimming cost V 10 bases and J 4 bases, with 16 bases left between them. Germline CDR1 reads LNHDA; CDR2 reads SQIVND (reference sequence). CDR3 protein: CATTEVGGYGYTF. CDR3 nucleotides: TGTGCCACCACAGAGGTAGGGGGCTATGGCTACACCTTC. Full variable domain (rest looked up from reference TRBV19 and TRBJ1-2): DGGITQSPKYLFRKEGQNVTLSCEQNLNHDAMYWYRQDPGQGLRLIYYSQIVNDFQKGDIAEGYSVSREKKESFPLTVTSAQKNPTAFYLCATTEVGGYGYTFGSGTRLTVV.

V gene TRBV28 combines with J gene TRBJ2-7, with 9 bases identical to TRBD2. With 3 bases clipped from V and 2 bases from J, the junction kept 8 bases outside the gene matches. The CDR3 has 16 amino acids. CDR1 and CDR2 from the germline V gene are MDHEN and SYDVKM. Written as DNA, the CDR3 is TGTGCCAGCAGTTTCTCGCTAGCGGGATTAACCTACGAGCAGTACTTC. This codes for CASSFSLAGLTYEQYF.

The V gene is TRBV18, the J gene TRBJ1-1; the D is unclear. CDR1 and CDR2 (germline): KGHSH, LQKENI. Between the trimmed V and J ends, which lost 3 bases and 1 base, there was a span of 15 bases. The CDR3 totals 16 residues. The CDR3 spells CASSPTPSRGNTEAFF. The CDR3 DNA reads as TGTGCCAGCTCACCCACACCTTCACGGGGGAACACTGAAGCTTTCTTT.

The chain carries TRBV7-9 and TRBJ2-1, with TRBD2 as a possible D gene (6 bases). V shed 0 bases and J shed 7 bases, with 13 bases lying between them. This CDR3 is built from 15 residues. From germline, CDR1 is SEHNR and CDR2 FQNEAQ (reference sequence). The CDR3 region is CASSLAPAGLNEQFF. The CDR3 nucleotides are TGTGCCAGCAGCTTAGCGCCAGCGGGTCTGAATGAGCAGTTCTTC.